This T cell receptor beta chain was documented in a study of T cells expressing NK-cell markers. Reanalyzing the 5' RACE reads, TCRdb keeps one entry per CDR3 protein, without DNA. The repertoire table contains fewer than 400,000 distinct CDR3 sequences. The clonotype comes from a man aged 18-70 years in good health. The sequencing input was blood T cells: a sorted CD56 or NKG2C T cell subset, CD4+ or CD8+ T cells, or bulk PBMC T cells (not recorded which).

The CDR3 spells CASSLVGTSEQETQYF. This chain connects TRBV7-9 to TRBJ2-5; TCRdb designates TRBD2, a call that cannot be tested without DNA. The V gene's germline CDR1 is SEHNR and CDR2 FQNEAQ (reference sequence). This CDR3 comprises 16 residues. Filled out from reference TRBV7-9 and TRBJ2-5, the complete variable domain reads DTGVSQNPRHKITKRGQNVTFRCDPISEHNRLYWYRQTLGQGPEFLTYFQNEAQLEKSRLLSDRFSAERPKGSFSTLEIQRTEQGDSAMYLCASSLVGTSEQETQYFGPGTRLLVL.